These 17 T cell receptor beta chains share one sample of origin, sequenced in a study of T cell therapy after organ transplantation. Time point defined: 4-8 weeks after completion of therapy. These TCRs are of unknown antigen specificity. Libraries were prepared by immunoSEQ multiplex PCR; TCRdb keeps only in-frame clonotypes and omits some of them. The sample carries approximately 20,000 clones, over 75% recorded once. The source was CD8+ T cells from blood, collected after autologous CMV-specific T cell therapy. These TCRs come from a human patient who had received a solid organ transplant and had CMV disease. Some of the T cells may derive from the graft donor.

This clone has more than one count but fewer than ten. The V and J genes are TRBV19 and TRBJ1-6; tentative D call: TRBD1 (5 bases). V lost 3 bases to trimming and J lost 8 bases, with 8 bases between them. This CDR3 is 13 amino acids long. Looked up from germline, CDR1 is LNHDA and CDR2 is SQIVND (reference sequence). The CDR3 region is CASSIIGDSPLHF. The CDR3 DNA reads TGTGCCAGTAGTATTATAGGGGATTCACCCCTCCACTTT.

Only one count was recorded for this clone. The chain employs TRBV27 and TRBJ1-2; D is uncertain. CDR3 length: 14 residues. Germline V gene data show CDR1 as MNHEY and CDR2 as SMNVEV (reference sequence). The ends were cut back, 3 bases at V and 5 bases at J, with 13 bases in the middle. CDR3 protein: CASSFQTSGYGYTF. CDR3 sequence (DNA): TGTGCCAGCAGTTTCCAGACCTCGGGGTATGGCTACACCTTC.

The genes are TRBV4-2 and TRBJ1-6; no reliable D call. The CDR3 totals 16 residues. V lost 0 bases and J 0 bases, leaving 6 bases between the germline ends. CDR1 and CDR2 (germline): LGHNA, YNFKEQ. The CDR3 sequence is CASSQDHSSYNSPLHF. The CDR3, as DNA: TGTGCCAGCAGCCAAGATCACAGCTCCTATAATTCACCCCTCCACTTT.

The chain has TRBV27 and TRBJ2-7; TRBD1 matches at 8 bases. The germline V gene has CDR1 MNHEY and CDR2 SMNVEV (reference sequence). The CDR3 contains 14 residues. V was clipped by 2 bases and J by 5 bases; unmatched bases: 5. CDR3 loop: CASSLLSGGNEQYF. CDR3 DNA: TGTGCCAGCAGTTTACTATCAGGGGGCAACGAGCAGTACTTC.

The genes are TRBV6-5 and TRBJ2-3; the match to TRBD2 covers 13 bases. V lost 6 bases to trimming and J lost 6 bases; unmatched junction nucleotides: 6. CDR1 and CDR2 from the germline V gene are MNHEY and SVGAGI. The CDR3 consists of 15 residues. The CDR3 DNA sequence: TGTGCCAGCAGCACTAGCGGGGGGGCCGGCGATACGCAGTATTTT. Translated, it gives CASSTSGGAGDTQYF.

The chain combines TRBV5-5 with TRBJ2-7; 9 nucleotides line up with TRBD1. CDR1 is SGHKS and CDR2 is YYEKEE in the germline V gene (reference sequence). There are 15 residues in the CDR3. V lost 2 bases, J lost 4 bases, and 7 bases stayed unmatched. The CDR3 coding sequence is TGTGCCAGCAGCTTAGGGTCGACAGGGGGGTACGAGCAGTACTTC. Amino acids: CASSLGSTGGYEQYF.

In its sample, this clone was seen once. The V call is TRBV21-1, the J call TRBJ1-1. TRBV21-1 is noted as a pseudogene. This CDR3 region has 15 residues. Written as DNA, the CDR3 is TGTGCCAGCACCCCAAAGTTAAAAGGGTCCACTGAAGCTTTCTTT. Protein sequence: CASTPKLKGSTEAFF.

As concerns this clone: This sample includes further DNA sequences coding for the same CDR3. The chain recombines TRBV5-8 with TRBJ1-5, with 7 bases lining up with TRBD1. The CDR3 runs 15 residues. V lost 4 bases and J lost 0; bases outside the gene matches: 4. Germline CDR1 and CDR2: SGHTS and YDEGEE. The CDR3 DNA is TGTGCCAGCAGCCCACAGGGGTTTAGCAATCAGCCCCAGCATTTT. Translation: CASSPQGFSNQPQHF.

This clone was counted between two and nine times. Other DNA sequences in the same sample also yield this CDR3. The chain uses TRBV30 and TRBJ1-2; TRBD1 might be the D (5 bases). This CDR3 spans 14 amino acids. Germline assignment: CDR1 GTSNPN and CDR2 SVGIG (reference sequence). Trimming pared 0 bases from V and 1 base from J, leaving 9 bases between. CDR3 residues: CAWSVGEGNYGYTF. For the CDR3, the DNA is TGTGCCTGGAGTGTAGGGGAAGGTAACTATGGCTACACCTTC. The complete variable domain, with remaining parts taken from reference TRBV30 and TRBJ1-2, reads SQTIHQWPATLVQPVGSPLSLECTVEGTSNPNLYWYRQAAGRGLQLLFYSVGIGQISSEVPQNLSASRPQDRQFILSSKKLLLSDSGFYLCAWSVGEGNYGYTFGSGTRLTVV.

The chain combines TRBV29-1 with TRBJ2-2; D is unresolved. The V gene lost 3 bases and the J gene lost 6 bases, with 5 bases spanning the gap. Germline V gene sequence: CDR1 SQVTM, CDR2 ANQGSEA. This CDR3 spans 11 amino acids. The CDR3 reads CSVEGAGELFF. Written as DNA, the CDR3 is TGCAGCGTTGAGGGTGCCGGGGAGCTGTTTTTT.

Here the CDR3 DNA reads TGTGCCAGCGAGGGACAGCTTCCCTACGAGCAGTACTTC. This sequence encodes CASEGQLPYEQYF. The chain has TRBV2 and TRBJ2-7; 7 bases line up with TRBD1. Losses at the gene ends were 8 bases for V and 2 bases for J; bases not matched to a gene: 6. This CDR3 contains 13 residues. Looked up from germline, CDR1 is SNHLY and CDR2 is FYNNEI.

This chain connects TRBV6-5 to TRBJ2-3; 10 bases align to TRBD2. The CDR3 sequence is 14 residues long. Germline assignment: CDR1 MNHEY and CDR2 SVGAGI. Losses at the gene ends were 4 bases for V and 7 bases for J; bases not matched to a gene: 5. The chain's CDR3 is CASSSGLAKYTQYF. The CDR3 region has the DNA TGTGCCAGCAGTTCGGGACTAGCGAAGTATACGCAGTATTTT.

This chain connects TRBV6-5 to TRBJ1-3, with D uncertain. The CDR3 has 15 amino acids. Germline assignment: CDR1 MNHEY and CDR2 SVGAGI. V dropped 2 bases and J dropped 1 base, with 9 bases sitting between them. The chain's CDR3 is CASSYIPVSGNTIYF. The CDR3 nucleotides read TGTGCCAGCAGTTACATACCAGTTTCTGGAAACACCATATATTTT.

This clone was seen only a few times. This sequence joins TRBV6-5 and TRBJ1-5; unclear D gene. Germline V gene sequence: CDR1 MNHEY, CDR2 SVGAGI. CDR3 size: 13 residues. V lost 0 bases to trimming and J lost 9 bases, with 9 bases between them. CDR3 coding DNA: TGTGCCAGCAGTTACTCGACTCAAGGGCCCCAGCATTTT. Its protein product is CASSYSTQGPQHF.

The chain joins TRBV4-3 to TRBJ2-2, with D perhaps TRBD2 (7 bases). V was trimmed by 0 bases and J by 4 bases, leaving 21 bases between them. From germline, CDR1 is LGHNA and CDR2 YSLEER. This CDR3 is 19 amino acids long. DNA of the CDR3: TGCGCCAGCAGCCAAGATTCCGGGCTCGACGGGGGGCGCACCGGGGAGCTGTTTTTT. Its translation is CASSQDSGLDGGRTGELFF.

V usage is TRBV28 and J usage is TRBJ1-5; D unresolved. Germline CDR1 reads MDHEN; CDR2 reads SYDVKM. The ends were cut back, 5 bases at V and 5 bases at J, with 10 bases in the middle. This CDR3 contains 13 residues. The CDR3 nucleotides read TGTGCCAGCAGTCCACCCCTAGATCAGCCCCAGCATTTT. Protein product: CASSPPLDQPQHF.

This chain connects TRBV4-1 to TRBJ1-5; D call uncertain. V lost 0 bases and J lost 0, with 6 bases in between. This CDR3 is built from 15 residues. The germline CDR1 and CDR2 sequences are MGHRA and YSYEKL. CDR3 sequence: CASSQEIYSNQPQHF. DNA for the CDR3: TGCGCCAGCAGCCAAGAGATCTATAGCAATCAGCCCCAGCATTTT.